Given below is one T cell receptor (beta chain) in context. Its specificity is not known. The CDR3 is 13 residues long. CDR1 is SGHDT, CDR2 YYEEEE, per germline. V was cut by 1 base and J by 5 bases, with 9 bases left in between. The sample belongs to a study of T cell clonotyping in hematopoietic cell transplantation. The study's findings and limits: Broader posttransplant TCR repertoire diversity was predicted by graft donor and pretransplant recipient Inverse Simpson Index values. Without cell sorting, CD4 versus CD8 contributions remain unresolved. After transplant, recipient diversity fell while pathologically expanded clonotypes grew through day 180.

Generated by immunoSEQ multiplex PCR, the TCRdb table keeps only in-frame clones and is missing some. This table has over 25,000 clones, more than 85% appearing once. J is TRBJ1-2 and V is TRBV5-6, with a tentative D call TRBD1 (5 bases). The sample in question was PBMCs, obtained 100 days after allogeneic stem cell transplant. The sequence was obtained from a female patient aged 50 to 60 who had an allogeneic stem cell transplant from a related donor, so the T cells may come from the graft donor. Some clones in this sample may be carry-over from other donors' samples. CDR3 amino acids: CASSLRGGYGYTF. The CDR3 bases are TGTGCCAGCAGCTTGAGGGGTGGGTATGGCTACACCTTC. Variable domain in full (rest from reference TRBV5-6 and TRBJ1-2): DAGVTQSPTHLIKTRGQQVTLRCSPKSGHDTVSWYQQALGQGPQFIFQYYEEEERQRGNFPDRFSGHQFPNYSSELNVNALLLGDSALYLCASSLRGGYGYTFGSGTRLTVV.